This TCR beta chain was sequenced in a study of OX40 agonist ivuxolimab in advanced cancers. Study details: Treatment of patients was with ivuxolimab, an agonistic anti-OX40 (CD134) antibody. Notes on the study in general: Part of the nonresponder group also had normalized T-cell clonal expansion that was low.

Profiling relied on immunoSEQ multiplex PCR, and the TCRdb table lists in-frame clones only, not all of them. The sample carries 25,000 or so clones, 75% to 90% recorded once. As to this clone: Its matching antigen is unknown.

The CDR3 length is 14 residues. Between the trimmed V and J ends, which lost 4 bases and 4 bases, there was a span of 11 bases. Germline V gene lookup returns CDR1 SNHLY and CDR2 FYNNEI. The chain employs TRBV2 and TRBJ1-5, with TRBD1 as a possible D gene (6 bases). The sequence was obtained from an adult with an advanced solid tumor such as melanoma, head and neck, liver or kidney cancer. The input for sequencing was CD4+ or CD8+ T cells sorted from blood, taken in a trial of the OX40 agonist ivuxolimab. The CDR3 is CASSGGGRNQPQHF. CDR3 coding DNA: TGTGCCAGCAGTGGAGGGGGGAGAAATCAGCCCCAGCATTTT.